A selection of T cell receptor beta chains follows, all from one sample in a study of blood T cell repertoires in COVID-19. Profiling relied on immunoSEQ multiplex PCR, and the TCRdb table lists in-frame clones only, not all of them. This sample carries a few hundred thousand clones, around nine tenths of them seen once, and the ten largest clones take over 7.5%. Sequenced material: peripheral blood. The receptor source for this set is a man aged 35 to 55 who had recovered from COVID-19. CDR3s include the opening cysteine and the closing phenylalanine or tryptophan. Each record gives: clone size, V gene, D gene, J gene, CDR3 DNA, CDR3 protein. D genes are given only for firm matches. Not all rows give a size; the values are once, few, many and, for expanded clones, a class.

NA	TRBV2	NA	TRBJ1-2	TGTGCCAGCAGTGAATGGGGACACTTATCTAACTATGGCTACACCTTC	CASSEWGHLSNYGYTF
NA	TRBV6-5	TRBD1	TRBJ1-2	TGTGCCAGCAGGGGGACAGGGGGTGGCTACACCTTC	CASRGTGGGYTF
few	TRBV11-3	NA	TRBJ2-2	TGTGCCAGCAGTCGGACAAGGACCGGGGAGCTGTTTTTT	CASSRTRTGELFF
once	TRBV5-4	TRBD2	TRBJ2-1	TGTGCCAGCAGCCAAGGGAGGGACAATGAGCAGTTCTTC	CASSQGRDNEQFF
NA	TRBV25-1	TRBD1	TRBJ2-1	TGTGCCAGCAGGGACAGGGGGCGCTTAGGGGAGCAGTTCTTC	CASRDRGRLGEQFF
NA	TRBV29-1	TRBD1	TRBJ2-6	TGCAGCGTTGGAAACAGGGGACGAAGCTCTGGGGCCAACGTCCTGACTTTC	CSVGNRGRSSGANVLTF
NA	TRBV7-3	TRBD2	TRBJ2-1	TGTGCCAGCAGCTCAATAGCGGGTCCAGCCAGGTACAATGAGCAGTTCTTC	CASSSIAGPARYNEQFF
NA	TRBV28	TRBD1	TRBJ1-3	TGTGCCAGCAGTTTCGCCGACAGGGCTGGAAACACCATATATTTT	CASSFADRAGNTIYF
few	TRBV7-9	NA	TRBJ1-5	TGTGCCAGCAGCTTAGAGGGCAGGGTCAATCAGCCCCAGCATTTT	CASSLEGRVNQPQHF
NA	TRBV5-4	TRBD1	TRBJ2-7	TGTGCCAGCAGCTTCGGGACAGGGCCATCCTACGAGCAGTACTTC	CASSFGTGPSYEQYF
NA	TRBV19	TRBD1	TRBJ1-3	TGTGCCAGTATTCACCTCCCGGGACAGGGCGCCGGAAACACCATATATTTT	CASIHLPGQGAGNTIYF
NA	TRBV30	NA	TRBJ1-2	TGTGCCTGGAGTGTAAGAGGCCAGGGCTACACCTTC	CAWSVRGQGYTF
NA	TRBV11-2	NA	TRBJ2-3	TGTGCCAGCAGCCGAGGGGCCGCGGGGCAGCTCTTCACAGATACGCAGTATTTT	CASSRGAAGQLFTDTQYF
NA	TRBV6-6	TRBD1	TRBJ2-4	TGTGCCATGCGAAGGACAGGGGAAAACATTCAGTACTTC	CAMRRTGENIQYF
NA	TRBV18	TRBD2	TRBJ2-3	TGTGCCAGCTCACCACTCCGGCTAGCGGGAACCATAACAGATACGCAGTATTTT	CASSPLRLAGTITDTQYF
once	TRBV4-3	TRBD1	TRBJ1-3	TGCGCCAGCAGCCAAGATCGGACAGGGGCAGACACCATATATTTT	CASSQDRTGADTIYF
NA	TRBV3-1/TRBV3-2	TRBD2	TRBJ2-1	TGTGCCAGCAGCCAAGCTAGCGGGAGGTCTCCAATTCAGTTCTTC	CASSQASGRSPIQFF
once	TRBV15	TRBD1	TRBJ2-1	TGTGCCACCAGCAGGCTAGGGACAGGGGGCGTCTATGAGCAGTTCTTC	CATSRLGTGGVYEQFF
NA	TRBV15	NA	TRBJ2-5	TGTGCCACCAGCAGAGGTGAGGCTACCGAAGAGACCCAGTACTTC	CATSRGEATEETQYF
NA	TRBV29-1	TRBD1	TRBJ1-1	TGCAGCGTGAGGGGGCGGACTGAAGCTTTCTTT	CSVRGRTEAFF
NA	TRBV9	NA	TRBJ2-2	TGTGCCAGCAGCGTAGTACCCACCCACGCGGCTAATCCGACGCCCGGGGAGCTGTTTTTT	CASSVVPTHAANPTPGELFF
NA	TRBV6-5	TRBD2	TRBJ2-7	TGTGCCAGCAGTCGGACTAGCGGCTACGAGCAGTACTTC	CASSRTSGYEQYF
NA	TRBV29-1	NA	TRBJ2-7	TGCAGCGAGTGTGGCAACAGTGTTATTGGGCAGTACTTC	CSECGNSVIGQYF
NA	TRBV7-2	NA	TRBJ1-2	TGTGCCAGCAGCCCTGCACCATGGGGAGATGGCTACACCTTC	CASSPAPWGDGYTF
NA	TRBV15	TRBD2	TRBJ2-7	TGTGCCACCAGCAGAGATGCGGGGGGCGTCAACGAGCAGTACTTC	CATSRDAGGVNEQYF
once	TRBV27	NA	TRBJ2-1	TGTGCCAGCAGTTTCCAGGGAAGAGATGAGCAGTTCTTC	CASSFQGRDEQFF
NA	TRBV9	TRBD2	TRBJ2-2	TGTGCCAGCAGCGTACCACTGACTAGCGGGGTGAACACCGGGGAGCTGTTTTTT	CASSVPLTSGVNTGELFF
NA	TRBV3-1/TRBV3-2	TRBD2	TRBJ2-3	TGTGCCAGCAGCACCCGCTTACTAGCGGGGGGGCGAACAGATACGCAGTATTTT	CASSTRLLAGGRTDTQYF
NA	TRBV30	NA	TRBJ1-1	TGTGCCATCGACAGGAACACTGAAGCTTTCTTT	CAIDRNTEAFF
NA	TRBV11-2	TRBD1	TRBJ1-2	TGTGCCAGCAGCAAGCCGGGACAGTCCATCTTCTTC	CASSKPGQSIFF
once	TRBV19	NA	TRBJ2-3	TGTGCAACCGCCCCTGGCGCGGTAACAGATACGCAGTATTTT	CATAPGAVTDTQYF
once	TRBV6-5	NA	TRBJ1-2	TGTGCCAGCGGGAGAAGAACTAACTATGGCTACACCTTC	CASGRRTNYGYTF
NA	TRBV18	TRBD1	TRBJ1-5	TGTGCCAGCTCACGATCGTCGACAGGGATTAGCAATCAGCCCCAGCATTTT	CASSRSSTGISNQPQHF
NA	TRBV5-4	TRBD2	TRBJ2-7	TGTGCCAGCAGAGAGAGCGGGACCTTACCCTCCTACGAGCAGTACTTC	CASRESGTLPSYEQYF
NA	TRBV6-1	NA	TRBJ2-7	TGTGCCAGCAGTCAACAGGGCCTAGTCGAGCAGTACTTC	CASSQQGLVEQYF
NA	TRBV3-1/TRBV3-2	TRBD2	TRBJ2-1	TGTGCCAGCAGCCAAGGGACTAGCGGTCCCTCCTACAATGAGCAGTTCTTC	CASSQGTSGPSYNEQFF
NA	TRBV4-3	NA	TRBJ1-1	TGCGCCAGCAGCCAAGTCGGCCGAACCCCGGGAGCTTTCTTT	CASSQVGRTPGAFF
few	TRBV15	TRBD1	TRBJ2-1	TGTGCCACCAGCAGAGATCGTATAACAGGGGGCAGGGATGAGCAGTTCTTC	CATSRDRITGGRDEQFF
NA	TRBV28	NA	TRBJ1-1	TGTGCCAGCAGTGTGGGGAGTGGTAAAGCTTTCTTT	CASSVGSGKAFF
NA	TRBV7-9	NA	TRBJ2-1	TGTGCCAGCAGCCTCGAGATAAATGAGCAGTTCTTC	CASSLEINEQFF
NA	TRBV11-2	NA	TRBJ2-3	TGTGCCAGCAGCTTAGTGGCGGGACGGCTTATCACAGATACGCAGTATTTT	CASSLVAGRLITDTQYF
NA	TRBV29-1	NA	TRBJ2-7	TGCAGCGCTACCAGCGGGCGGATCTCCTACGAGCAGTACTTC	CSATSGRISYEQYF
NA	TRBV6-5	NA	TRBJ2-7	TGTGCCAGCACCAGGTGGCAGGGCTACGAGCAGTACTTC	CASTRWQGYEQYF
NA	TRBV18	TRBD2	TRBJ2-7	TGTGCCAGCTCACTTTTCGGGACTAGCGGTCCCTACGAGCAGTACTTC	CASSLFGTSGPYEQYF
NA	TRBV18	NA	TRBJ2-2	TGTGCCAGCTCACCACTGGGGCGGAACGGGGAGCTGTTTTTT	CASSPLGRNGELFF